These T cell receptor beta chains were read from a single sample in a study of metastatic and nonmetastatic thyroid tumors. TCRdb re-called clones via MiXCR from the PCR reads. The sample holds about 24,000 clones, approximately 19% seen once. Sequencing was performed on blood. These receptors all stem from a male donor with papillary thyroid cancer or a benign thyroid nodule (not recorded which). Some clones in this sample may be carry-over from other donors' samples. The CDR3 runs from the conserved cysteine through the conserved F or W. A D gene is named only where the DNA matches it firmly. Clone size is stated in some rows and not others, as once, few, many or a class when expanded.

V gene: TRBV7-9
clone size: many
J gene: TRBJ1-5
D gene: .
CDR3 DNA: TGTGCCAGCAGCTTCTCGGAAGATAATCAGCCCCAGCATTTT
CDR3 protein: CASSFSEDNQPQHF

V gene: TRBV4-3
clone size: .
J gene: TRBJ1-4
D gene: .
CDR3 DNA: TGCGCCAGCAGCCAAGTGGGGCAGGGAGGAGAAAAACTGTTTTTT
CDR3 protein: CASSQVGQGGEKLFF

V gene: TRBV27
clone size: medium-sized
J gene: TRBJ1-3
D gene: .
CDR3 DNA: TGTGCCAGCAGTCCGGAGGGTCCGGCCGGAAACACCATATATTTT
CDR3 protein: CASSPEGPAGNTIYF

V gene: TRBV24-1
clone size: few
J gene: TRBJ2-1
D gene: .
CDR3 DNA: TGTGCCACCCGAGATTTAGGCCAGAAGCAGTTCTTC
CDR3 protein: CATRDLGQKQFF

V gene: TRBV6-1
clone size: few
J gene: TRBJ2-1
D gene: TRBD2
CDR3 DNA: TGTGCCAGCACTGCCGGGACTAGCGGGAGGACTAGCTACAATGAGCAGTTCTTC
CDR3 protein: CASTAGTSGRTSYNEQFF

V gene: TRBV5-1
clone size: .
J gene: TRBJ2-1
D gene: TRBD2
CDR3 DNA: TGCGCCAGCAGCTGGGGGCCAGCGGGAGGGAGAGATGAGCAGTTCTTC
CDR3 protein: CASSWGPAGGRDEQFF

V gene: TRBV20-1
clone size: .
J gene: TRBJ2-2
D gene: .
CDR3 DNA: TGCAGTGCTAGAGATCGGATCACCGGGGAGCTGTTTTTT
CDR3 protein: CSARDRITGELFF

V gene: TRBV12-3/TRBV12-4
clone size: few
J gene: TRBJ2-2
D gene: .
CDR3 DNA: TGTGCCAGCAGTCCTAGCTGGGGCACCGGGGAGCTGTTTTTT
CDR3 protein: CASSPSWGTGELFF

V gene: TRBV9
clone size: few
J gene: TRBJ2-7
D gene: .
CDR3 DNA: TGTGCCAGCACGGGGGACTACGAGCAGTACTTC
CDR3 protein: CASTGDYEQYF

V gene: TRBV7-2
clone size: .
J gene: TRBJ2-1
D gene: TRBD2
CDR3 DNA: TGTGCCAGCAGCTTAGCCCCAATGGGGACTAGCTACAATGAGCAGTTCTTC
CDR3 protein: CASSLAPMGTSYNEQFF

V gene: TRBV11-3
clone size: .
J gene: TRBJ1-1
D gene: .
CDR3 DNA: TGTGCCAGCAGCTTAGTGTGGGGGCGGATGAACACTGAAGCTTTCTTT
CDR3 protein: CASSLVWGRMNTEAFF

V gene: TRBV7-9
clone size: many
J gene: TRBJ2-2
D gene: .
CDR3 DNA: TGTGCCAGCAGCTTCCTAGCAGTGAACACCGGGGAGCTGTTTTTT
CDR3 protein: CASSFLAVNTGELFF

V gene: TRBV27
clone size: .
J gene: TRBJ2-1
D gene: TRBD2
CDR3 DNA: TGTGCCAGCAGTTTATTGGGAGCGGGAGGGGGGGGTGAGCAGTTCTTC
CDR3 protein: CASSLLGAGGGGEQFF

V gene: TRBV30
clone size: .
J gene: TRBJ2-7
D gene: .
CDR3 DNA: TGTGCCTGGAGTACAGAGGGTCCCTACGAGCAGTACTTC
CDR3 protein: CAWSTEGPYEQYF

V gene: TRBV5-1
clone size: .
J gene: TRBJ1-2
D gene: .
CDR3 DNA: TGCGCCAGCAGCTTACATCCGGCCTATGGCTACACCTTC
CDR3 protein: CASSLHPAYGYTF

V gene: TRBV19
clone size: .
J gene: TRBJ2-2
D gene: .
CDR3 DNA: TGTGCCAGTAGTACAGTCTTCCCCACCGGGGAGCTGTTTTTT
CDR3 protein: CASSTVFPTGELFF

V gene: TRBV19
clone size: few
J gene: TRBJ2-7
D gene: TRBD2
CDR3 DNA: TGTGCCAGTAGTACGACTAGCGGGTTCTACGAGCAGTACTTC
CDR3 protein: CASSTTSGFYEQYF

V gene: TRBV9
clone size: .
J gene: TRBJ2-1
D gene: TRBD2
CDR3 DNA: TGTGCCAGCAGCGGGTCGACTAGCGGGTCCTACAATGAGCAGTTCTTC
CDR3 protein: CASSGSTSGSYNEQFF

V gene: TRBV28
clone size: many
J gene: TRBJ2-3
D gene: TRBD2
CDR3 DNA: TGTGCCAGCATTGATAGCGGGCCCCGAGATACGCAGTATTTT
CDR3 protein: CASIDSGPRDTQYF

V gene: TRBV6-1
clone size: medium-sized
J gene: TRBJ1-2
D gene: .
CDR3 DNA: TGTGCCAGCAGTGAAGGGCCGGGTAACTATGGCTACACCTTC
CDR3 protein: CASSEGPGNYGYTF

V gene: TRBV3-1
clone size: many
J gene: TRBJ2-7
D gene: TRBD1
CDR3 DNA: TGTGCCAGCAGCCAACGGACAGGTACCTACGAGCAGTACTTC
CDR3 protein: CASSQRTGTYEQYF

V gene: TRBV19
clone size: few
J gene: TRBJ2-1
D gene: .
CDR3 DNA: TGTGCCAGTATTCCTCGACTAAATGAGCAGTTCTTC
CDR3 protein: CASIPRLNEQFF

V gene: TRBV19
clone size: many
J gene: TRBJ1-2
D gene: .
CDR3 DNA: TGTGCCAGTAGAAAGGGCAGAAACAATATCCCTAACTTTAACTATGGCTACACCTTC
CDR3 protein: CASRKGRNNIPNFNYGYTF

V gene: TRBV28
clone size: many
J gene: TRBJ1-1
D gene: .
CDR3 DNA: TGTGCCAGCAGTTTAGGGTCCACTGAAGCTTTCTTT
CDR3 protein: CASSLGSTEAFF

V gene: TRBV6-1
clone size: medium-sized
J gene: TRBJ2-7
D gene: .
CDR3 DNA: TGTGCCAGCACCCCGGAGGGGGCCCTTCGGGAGCAGTACTTC
CDR3 protein: CASTPEGALREQYF

V gene: TRBV9
clone size: many
J gene: TRBJ2-2
D gene: .
CDR3 DNA: TGTGCCAGCAGCGTAGGAGGGGGGCTAACCGGGGAGCTGTTTTTT
CDR3 protein: CASSVGGGLTGELFF

V gene: TRBV5-4
clone size: many
J gene: TRBJ1-2
D gene: .
CDR3 DNA: TGTGCCAGCAGCTCAGTCACAGGGATTAACTATGGCTACACCTTC
CDR3 protein: CASSSVTGINYGYTF

V gene: TRBV20-1
clone size: .
J gene: TRBJ1-1
D gene: .
CDR3 DNA: TGCAGTGCTAGAGATCGAGGGGGGCGGGACACTGAAGCTTTCTTT
CDR3 protein: CSARDRGGRDTEAFF

V gene: TRBV24-1
clone size: medium-sized
J gene: TRBJ2-5
D gene: .
CDR3 DNA: TGTGCCACCACTTCGGCTAGCGAAGAGACCCAGTACTTC
CDR3 protein: CATTSASEETQYF

V gene: TRBV7-9
clone size: medium-sized
J gene: TRBJ2-3
D gene: .
CDR3 DNA: TGTGCCAGCAGCCCAGATACGCAGTATTTT
CDR3 protein: CASSPDTQYF

V gene: TRBV14
clone size: many
J gene: TRBJ2-1
D gene: .
CDR3 DNA: TGTGCCAGCAGCCAAGTGTCAGGGAGGTATAATGAGCAGTTCTTC
CDR3 protein: CASSQVSGRYNEQFF

V gene: TRBV6-4
clone size: .
J gene: TRBJ1-3
D gene: .
CDR3 DNA: TGTGCCAGCAGTGAAACAGGGCCGGGAAACACCATATATTTT
CDR3 protein: CASSETGPGNTIYF

V gene: TRBV20-1
clone size: many
J gene: TRBJ2-3
D gene: TRBD2
CDR3 DNA: TGCAGTGCTAGAGTTAGACGGGAGGGCCGGTCAGATACGCAGTATTTT
CDR3 protein: CSARVRREGRSDTQYF

V gene: TRBV28
clone size: medium-sized
J gene: TRBJ1-5
D gene: .
CDR3 DNA: TGTGCCAGCAGTTTAGGCGGGAGCAATCAGCCCCAGCATTTT
CDR3 protein: CASSLGGSNQPQHF

V gene: TRBV27
clone size: many
J gene: TRBJ1-1
D gene: TRBD1
CDR3 DNA: TGTGCCAGCAGTTTAACAGGGGGCGTTTTAGGAGCTTTCTTT
CDR3 protein: CASSLTGGVLGAFF

V gene: TRBV6-2/TRBV6-3
clone size: .
J gene: TRBJ1-6
D gene: TRBD1
CDR3 DNA: TGTGCCAGCAGTTACTTACAGGGGATTTGGTATTCACCCCTCCACTTT
CDR3 protein: CASSYLQGIWYSPLHF

V gene: TRBV7-9
clone size: many
J gene: TRBJ2-1
D gene: .
CDR3 DNA: TGTGCCAGCAGCCCCCTTTCGGTTAACAATGAGCAGTTCTTC
CDR3 protein: CASSPLSVNNEQFF

V gene: TRBV6-1
clone size: few
J gene: TRBJ2-7
D gene: TRBD2
CDR3 DNA: TGTGCCAGCGGGTCGACTAGCGGGTCCTACGAGCAGTACTTC
CDR3 protein: CASGSTSGSYEQYF

V gene: TRBV11-2
clone size: .
J gene: TRBJ2-6
D gene: .
CDR3 DNA: TGTGCCAGCACCCTAGGGAGTCAGGGCCTCTCTGGGGCCAACGTCCTGACTTTC
CDR3 protein: CASTLGSQGLSGANVLTF

V gene: TRBV30
clone size: .
J gene: TRBJ1-1
D gene: TRBD1
CDR3 DNA: TGTGCCTGGAGGGGACAGGGCTTTCGGACTGAGGCTTTCTTT
CDR3 protein: CAWRGQGFRTEAFF

V gene: TRBV7-9
clone size: many
J gene: TRBJ2-1
D gene: .
CDR3 DNA: TGTGCCAGCAGCCTTTTTCTCCGGGGGCCTTACAATGAGCAGTTCTTC
CDR3 protein: CASSLFLRGPYNEQFF

V gene: TRBV11-2
clone size: .
J gene: TRBJ1-1
D gene: .
CDR3 DNA: TGTGCCAGCAGCTTAGTACGAGACACTGAAGCTTTCTTT
CDR3 protein: CASSLVRDTEAFF

V gene: TRBV7-7
clone size: many
J gene: TRBJ2-3
D gene: TRBD2
CDR3 DNA: TGTGCTAGCAGCCCACTCGGGGAGGGAATACCAGATACGCAGTATTTT
CDR3 protein: CASSPLGEGIPDTQYF